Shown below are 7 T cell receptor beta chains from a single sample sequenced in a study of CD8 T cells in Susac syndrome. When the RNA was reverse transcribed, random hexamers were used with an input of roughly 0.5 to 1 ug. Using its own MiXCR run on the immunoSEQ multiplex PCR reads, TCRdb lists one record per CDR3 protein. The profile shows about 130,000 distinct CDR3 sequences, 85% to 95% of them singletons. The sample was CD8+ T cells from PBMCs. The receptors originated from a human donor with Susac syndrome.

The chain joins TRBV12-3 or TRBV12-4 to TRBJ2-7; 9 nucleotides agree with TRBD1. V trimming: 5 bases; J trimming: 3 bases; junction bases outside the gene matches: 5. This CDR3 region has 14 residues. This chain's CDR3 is CASSPPGQGYEQYF. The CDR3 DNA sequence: TGTGCCAGCAGTCCCCCGGGACAGGGCTACGAGCAGTACTTC.

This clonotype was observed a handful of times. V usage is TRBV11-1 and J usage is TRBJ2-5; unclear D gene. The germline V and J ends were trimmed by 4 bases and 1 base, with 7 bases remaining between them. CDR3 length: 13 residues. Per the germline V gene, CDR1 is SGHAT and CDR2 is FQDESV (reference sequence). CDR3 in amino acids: CASSSRIQETQYF. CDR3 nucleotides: TGTGCCAGCAGCTCCAGAATCCAAGAGACCCAGTACTTC.

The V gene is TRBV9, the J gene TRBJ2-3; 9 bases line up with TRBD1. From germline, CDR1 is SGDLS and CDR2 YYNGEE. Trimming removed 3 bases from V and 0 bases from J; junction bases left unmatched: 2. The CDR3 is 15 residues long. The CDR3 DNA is TGTGCCAGCAGCGCCGGGACAGGGAGCACAGATACGCAGTATTTT. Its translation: CASSAGTGSTDTQYF.

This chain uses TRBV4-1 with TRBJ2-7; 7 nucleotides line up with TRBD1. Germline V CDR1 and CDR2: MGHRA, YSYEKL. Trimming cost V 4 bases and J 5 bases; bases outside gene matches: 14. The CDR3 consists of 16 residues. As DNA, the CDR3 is TGCGCCAGCAGCCCGAGATCGACAGGGTTAGGCGACGAGCAGTACTTC. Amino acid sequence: CASSPRSTGLGDEQYF.

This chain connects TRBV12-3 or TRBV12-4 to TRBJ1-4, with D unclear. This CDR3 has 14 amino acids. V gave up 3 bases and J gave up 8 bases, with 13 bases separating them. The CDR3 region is CASSFEEGWEKLFF. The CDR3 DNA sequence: TGTGCCAGCAGTTTTGAGGAGGGTTGGGAAAAACTGTTTTTT.

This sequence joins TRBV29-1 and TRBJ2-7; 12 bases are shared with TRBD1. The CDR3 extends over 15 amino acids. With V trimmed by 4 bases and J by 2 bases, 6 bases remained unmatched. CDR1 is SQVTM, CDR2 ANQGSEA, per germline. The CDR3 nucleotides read TGCAGCGTTGCCCACGGGGACAGGGGGCCCTACGAGCAGTACTTC. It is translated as CSVAHGDRGPYEQYF.

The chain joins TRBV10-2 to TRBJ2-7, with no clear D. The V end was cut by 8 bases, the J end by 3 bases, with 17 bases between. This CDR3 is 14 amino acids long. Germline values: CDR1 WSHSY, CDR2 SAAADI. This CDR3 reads CASLKLTPNYEQYF. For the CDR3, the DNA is TGCGCCAGCCTCAAGCTTACCCCGAACTACGAGCAGTACTTC.